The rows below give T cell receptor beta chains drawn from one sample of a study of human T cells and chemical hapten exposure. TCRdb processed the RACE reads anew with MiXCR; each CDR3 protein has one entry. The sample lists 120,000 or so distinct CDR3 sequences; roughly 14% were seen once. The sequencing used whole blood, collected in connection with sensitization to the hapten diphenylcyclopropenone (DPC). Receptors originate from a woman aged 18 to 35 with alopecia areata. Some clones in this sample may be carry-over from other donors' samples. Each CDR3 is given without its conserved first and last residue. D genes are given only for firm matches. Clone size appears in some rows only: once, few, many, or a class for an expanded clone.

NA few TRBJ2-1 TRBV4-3 ASSQGGDKRVEQF
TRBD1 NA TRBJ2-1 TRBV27 ARNFIETGAFREQF
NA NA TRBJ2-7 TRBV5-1 ASSGDGTYEQY
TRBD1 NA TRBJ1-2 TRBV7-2 ASSLTGVGYT
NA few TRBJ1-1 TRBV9 ASTNVMGAEAF
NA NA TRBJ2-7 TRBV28 ASSGFSSYEQY
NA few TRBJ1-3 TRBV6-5 ASTGGLSGNTIY
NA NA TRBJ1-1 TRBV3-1 ASSQDVGDTEAF
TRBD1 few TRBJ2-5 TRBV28 ASSARTGVETQY
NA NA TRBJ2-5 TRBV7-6 ASSLDPGLETQY
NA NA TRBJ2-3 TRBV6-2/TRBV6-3 ASSYKDTQY
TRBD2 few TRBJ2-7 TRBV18 ASSRGEGYEQY
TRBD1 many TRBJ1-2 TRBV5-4 ASSRTGAYGYT
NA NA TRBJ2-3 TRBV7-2 ASSLGDILPTDTQY
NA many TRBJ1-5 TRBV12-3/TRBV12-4 ASSLGQYSNQPQH
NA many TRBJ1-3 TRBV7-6 ASSFSPGQGNTIY
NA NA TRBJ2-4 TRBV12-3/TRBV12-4 ASSSGAVDIQY
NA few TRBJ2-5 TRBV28 ASSPPLPDLETQY
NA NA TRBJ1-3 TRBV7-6 ASKNPGTGNTIY
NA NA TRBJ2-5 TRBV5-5 ASSLVGTQETQY
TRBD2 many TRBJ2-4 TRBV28 ASSLAFGRVAKNIQY
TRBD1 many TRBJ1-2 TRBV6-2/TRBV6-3 ASTGQAYGYT
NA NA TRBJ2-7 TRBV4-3 ASSQGRRGEQY
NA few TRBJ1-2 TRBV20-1 SSYGGLGYT
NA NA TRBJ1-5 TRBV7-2 ASSLTSFREPQH
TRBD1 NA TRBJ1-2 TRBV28 ASRDRGRANYGYT
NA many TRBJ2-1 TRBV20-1 SARISGDSEQF
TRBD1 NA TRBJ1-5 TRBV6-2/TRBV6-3 ASSWDRDDQPQH
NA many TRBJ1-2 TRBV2 ASSGEGRNYGYT
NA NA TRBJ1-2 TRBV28 ASSSSGGVLSGYT
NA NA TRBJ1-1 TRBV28 ASNFGIEAF
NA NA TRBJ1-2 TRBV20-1 SASSLAIRDGYT
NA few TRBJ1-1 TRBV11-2 ASSLAGGYDEAF